This TCR beta chain is drawn from a study of beta chain features in type 1 diabetes. What was sequenced were expressed TCRB transcripts, since all of the isolated RNA had been reverse transcribed. The repertoire was sequenced with immunoSEQ multiplex PCR; TCRdb's copy has only in-frame clones and lacks some. Of 600,000 to 700,000 clones detected, roughly an eighth appear once; the ten largest clones hold about 0.11%. Study findings and constraints: Naive, central memory and Treg TCRB repertoires appeared more alike in patients than in healthy donors. VDJ junctions sequenced from type 1 diabetes patients showed fewer insertions and more deletions. It was not settled here whether HLA type affects TCRB rearrangement. In cDNA sequencing, cells with high TCR expression could be over-represented. Significant though moderate, a shortening of TCRB CDR3s appeared in all four CD4+ subsets of Type 1 diabetes patients.

Trimming took off 0 bases at V and 0 bases at J, with 3 bases between the two ends. The V gene's germline CDR1 is SGDLS and CDR2 YYNGEE. The CDR3 length is 13 residues. This clone was counted a few times. Its antigen is undetermined. The sample contains more than one DNA sequence encoding this CDR3. The receptor comes from a man aged 30 to 45 with type 1 diabetes. The V call is TRBV9, the J call TRBJ1-1; no clear D. The sample comprised naive CD4+ T cells from blood. The chain's CDR3 is CASSVALNTEAFF. The CDR3 bases are TGTGCCAGCAGCGTAGCGTTGAACACTGAAGCTTTCTTT.